This T cell receptor beta chain came from a study of shared clonotypes between healthy human individuals. Study-level points and caveats: Generation probabilities were higher for clonotypes shared across all four sorted-subset donors than for unshared ones. Even with large depth, rarefaction showed that sorted-subset sequencing was incomplete.

Investigators spread the genomic DNA of each subset evenly over several immunoSEQ plates. Libraries were prepared by immunoSEQ multiplex PCR; TCRdb keeps only in-frame clonotypes and omits some of them. The sample records about 640,000 clones, about two thirds being singletons. Donation came from healthy HIV-negative adults that had no recent acute infections or vaccinations. Germline-derived CDR1 and CDR2 are SGHRS and YFSETQ. There are 14 residues in the CDR3. V lost 3 bases and J lost 0, with 9 bases in between. Comment on this clone: What it recognizes is unknown.

The clonotype was recovered from a woman in her twenties or thirties in good health. The sequencing sample was made of memory CD4+ T cells sorted from blood. Indicated subset: CD45RA-negative fraction. The chain uses TRBV5-1 and TRBJ1-1, with unresolved D. Written as DNA, the CDR3 is TGCGCCAGCAGCTCTATACACGTGAACACTGAAGCTTTCTTT. Amino acids: CASSSIHVNTEAFF.